The T cell receptor beta chain under discussion was sequenced for a study of cytomegalovirus exposure and HLA in healthy donors. Overall study findings and caveats: As immune exposure information, only CMV serostatus was available. An analysis done earlier found most TCR beta V segments productive about 87% or about 30% of the time. It was confirmed in vitro that three of the CMV-associated chains were specific for CMV antigens.

Comment on this clone: Its matching antigen is unknown.

The PCR contained 60 Vbeta and 13 Jbeta primers. Clones were read by immunoSEQ multiplex PCR, and TCRdb kept only the in-frame ones, dropping some. The ten top clones account for approximately 2.1%, within a sample of 50,000 to 75,000 clones. The clonotype comes from a woman aged 18-29 years in good health and CMV-seronegative. The sequenced sample consisted of PBMCs.

The DNA of the CDR3 is TGTGCCAGCAGCCCTAGAACCCGGGACAGGGTCACCCCTGCCTACGAGCAGTACTTC. Translated: CASSPRTRDRVTPAYEQYF. The rearrangement links TRBV7-9 to TRBJ2-7; TRBD1 aligns across 9 bases. Germline V gene data show CDR1 as SEHNR and CDR2 as FQNEAQ (reference sequence). This CDR3 has 19 residues. Trimming took 5 bases from V and 2 from J; bases not matched to a gene: 19.